Here is one TCR beta chain with its context. Its antigen has not been determined. The input lacks base qualities; no much larger clone sits a single base away. Collaborating institutions collected whole blood in K2EDTA tubes following their own protocols. For TCRbeta analysis, collaborators shipped samples as frozen whole blood, isolated PBMCs, or DNA extracted from either of those sample types. This record comes from a study of blood T cell repertoires in COVID-19 (TCRdb year 2020). Describing the broader study: Collaborator samples came from the United States, Italy and Spain and covered acute and convalescent phases of COVID-19. Samples came from the ongoing ImmuneRACE study (first 160 participants) plus 1,254 subjects from 6 global collaborators. Nearly every sample came with metadata listing a de-identified subject ID, COVID-19 status, age in years and sex. HLA class I and class II types, where available, came from metadata supplied by the sample provider rather than from assay-based typing. The dataset comprised deeply sampled blood TCRbeta repertoires from subjects exposed to, actively infected with, or recovered from COVID-19. The prospective study material was composed of cDNA or gDNA derived from T cells, B-cell-depleted T cells, or PBMCs. The repertoires were released in a freely available public database meant as a resource for research on the immune response to SARS-CoV-2.

The immunoSEQ Assay, a bias-controlled multiplex PCR, was used to amplify TCRbeta CDR3 regions from genomic DNA. Processing in the source paper ran as follows. Nucleated cell counts per sample were estimated from amplification of reference gene primers within the assay. To quantify the absolute abundance of each unique TCRbeta CDR3 rearrangement, sequence reads were collapsed and filtered. For each sample, productive Simpson clonality was calculated as the square root of Simpson's diversity index over productive rearrangements. TCRdb re-hosts the immuneACCESS table, in-frame sequences only. Its copies lack some clones; in the studies checked, an unresolved V gene accounts for under half of them, and the cause for the rest is not known. The D gene and trimming were derived from the DNA, and the V and J assignments and clone size from that table. The sample table records 15,000 to 20,000 clones; approximately 84% of these occur just once. Roughly a sixth of the sample goes to the ten largest clones.

Findings and caveats that apply to the study as a whole: The quantity of clinical and demographic metadata differed by source and by participant and was supplied without curation.

CDR1 and CDR2 (SGHTA, FQGNSA) derive from the germline V gene. At the junction V is shortened by 5 bases and J by 7 bases; bases outside the gene matches: 6. The CDR3 has 14 amino acids, counting the end cysteine and phenylalanine. Only the CDR3 portion is preserved as DNA: 42 bases, with reading frame beginning at the first base. The origin of this receptor is a human donor with active COVID-19. The donor label of this sample is uncertain. Source material: peripheral blood. The chain links TRBV7-2 with TRBJ2-3; TRBD1 aligns with 10 central bases. The nucleotide sequence is TGTGCCAGCAGCCCCCGGGACAGGGGAAATACGCAGTATTTT. This is translated as CASSPRDRGNTQYF.